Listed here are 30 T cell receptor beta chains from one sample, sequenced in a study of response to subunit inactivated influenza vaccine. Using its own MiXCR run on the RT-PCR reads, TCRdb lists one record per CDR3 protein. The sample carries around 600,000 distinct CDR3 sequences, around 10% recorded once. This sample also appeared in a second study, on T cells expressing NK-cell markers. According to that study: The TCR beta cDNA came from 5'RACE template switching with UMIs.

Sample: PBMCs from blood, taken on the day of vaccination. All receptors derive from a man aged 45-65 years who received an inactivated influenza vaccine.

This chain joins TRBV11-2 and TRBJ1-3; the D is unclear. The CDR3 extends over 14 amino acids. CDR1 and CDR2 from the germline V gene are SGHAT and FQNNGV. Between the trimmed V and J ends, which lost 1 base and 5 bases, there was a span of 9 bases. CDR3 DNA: TGTGCCAGCAGCTTAGGGGCCACTCGAAACACCATATATTTT. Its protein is CASSLGATRNTIYF.

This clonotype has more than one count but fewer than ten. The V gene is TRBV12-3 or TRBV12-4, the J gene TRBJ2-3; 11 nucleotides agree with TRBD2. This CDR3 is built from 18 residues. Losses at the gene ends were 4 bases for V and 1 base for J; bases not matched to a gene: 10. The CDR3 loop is CASSYLAGGGRGTDTQYF. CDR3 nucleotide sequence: TGTGCCAGCAGTTACCTAGCGGGAGGAGGGAGGGGCACAGATACGCAGTATTTT.

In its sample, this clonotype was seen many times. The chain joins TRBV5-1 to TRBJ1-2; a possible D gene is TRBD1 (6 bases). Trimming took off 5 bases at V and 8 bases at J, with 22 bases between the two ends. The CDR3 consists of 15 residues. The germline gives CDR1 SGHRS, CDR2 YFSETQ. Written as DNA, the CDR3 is TGCGCCAGCAGACCCGGACAGTCGGTGGGGTACGGCTACACCTTC. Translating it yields CASRPGQSVGYGYTF.

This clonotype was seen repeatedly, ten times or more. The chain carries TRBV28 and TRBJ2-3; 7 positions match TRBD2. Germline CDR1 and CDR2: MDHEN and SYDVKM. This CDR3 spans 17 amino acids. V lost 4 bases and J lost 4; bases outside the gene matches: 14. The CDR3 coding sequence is TGTGCCAGCAGTTCCCCCCGGGGGAGGGTTCGAGCAGATACGCAGTATTTT. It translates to CASSSPRGRVRADTQYF.

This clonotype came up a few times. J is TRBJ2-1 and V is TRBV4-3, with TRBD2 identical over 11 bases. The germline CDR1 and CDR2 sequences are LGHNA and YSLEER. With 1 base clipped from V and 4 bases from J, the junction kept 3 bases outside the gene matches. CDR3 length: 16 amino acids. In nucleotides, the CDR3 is TGCGCCAGCAGCCAAGTAGCGGGAGGGCCGTACAATGAGCAGTTCTTC. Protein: CASSQVAGGPYNEQFF.

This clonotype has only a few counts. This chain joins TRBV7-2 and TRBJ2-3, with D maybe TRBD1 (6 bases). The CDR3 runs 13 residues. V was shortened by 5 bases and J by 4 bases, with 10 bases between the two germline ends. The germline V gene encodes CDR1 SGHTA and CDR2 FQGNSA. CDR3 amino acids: CASSKQGADTQYF. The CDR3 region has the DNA TGTGCCAGCAGCAAACAGGGCGCAGATACGCAGTATTTT.

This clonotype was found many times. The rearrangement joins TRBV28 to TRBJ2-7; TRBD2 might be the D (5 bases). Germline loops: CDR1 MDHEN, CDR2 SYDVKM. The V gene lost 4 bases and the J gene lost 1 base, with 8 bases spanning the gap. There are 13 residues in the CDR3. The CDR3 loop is CASSSGWSYEQYF. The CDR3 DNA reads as TGTGCCAGCAGTTCGGGGTGGTCCTACGAGCAGTACTTC.

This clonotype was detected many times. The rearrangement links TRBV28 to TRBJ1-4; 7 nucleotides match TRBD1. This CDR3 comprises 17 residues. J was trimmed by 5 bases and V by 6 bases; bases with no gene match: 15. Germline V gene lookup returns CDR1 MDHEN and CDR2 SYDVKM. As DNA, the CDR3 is TGTGCCAGCAGGCCTACCCCATACAGGGGAACCAATGAAAAACTGTTTTTT. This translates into CASRPTPYRGTNEKLFF.

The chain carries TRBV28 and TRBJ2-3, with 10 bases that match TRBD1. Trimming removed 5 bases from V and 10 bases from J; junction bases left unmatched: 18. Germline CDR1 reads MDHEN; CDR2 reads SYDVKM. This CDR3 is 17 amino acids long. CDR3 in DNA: TGTGCCAGCAGTCCTGCTGAAAGGGGACAGGGGTCGGACCCGCAGTATTTT. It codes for CASSPAERGQGSDPQYF.

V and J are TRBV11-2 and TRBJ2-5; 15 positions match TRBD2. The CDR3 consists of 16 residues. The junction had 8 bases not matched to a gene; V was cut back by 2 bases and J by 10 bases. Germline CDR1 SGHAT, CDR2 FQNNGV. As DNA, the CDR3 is TGTGCCAGCAGCTTACGAGGACTAGCGGGGGGGGTGGACCAGTACTTC. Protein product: CASSLRGLAGGVDQYF.

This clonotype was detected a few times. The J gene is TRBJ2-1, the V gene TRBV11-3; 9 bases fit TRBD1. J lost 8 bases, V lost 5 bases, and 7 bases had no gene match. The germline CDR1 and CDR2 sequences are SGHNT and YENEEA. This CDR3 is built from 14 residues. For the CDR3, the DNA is TGTGCCAGCAGCCCGGGACAGGGCTTCGATGAGCAGTTCTTC. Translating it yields CASSPGQGFDEQFF.

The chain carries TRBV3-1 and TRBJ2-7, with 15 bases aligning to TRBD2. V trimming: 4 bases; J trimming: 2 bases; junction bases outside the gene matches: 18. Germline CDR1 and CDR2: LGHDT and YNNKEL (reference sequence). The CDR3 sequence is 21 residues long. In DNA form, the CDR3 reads TGTGCCAGCAGCCTTTACCCACCGGGACTAGCGGGAGGTAGCGGCACCTACGAGCAGTACTTC. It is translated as CASSLYPPGLAGGSGTYEQYF.

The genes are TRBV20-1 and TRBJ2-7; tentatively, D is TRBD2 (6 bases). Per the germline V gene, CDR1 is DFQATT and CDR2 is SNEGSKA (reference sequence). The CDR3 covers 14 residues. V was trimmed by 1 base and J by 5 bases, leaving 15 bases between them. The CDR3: CSARAGGGVHEQYF. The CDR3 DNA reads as TGCAGTGCTAGAGCTGGGGGAGGTGTGCACGAGCAGTACTTC.

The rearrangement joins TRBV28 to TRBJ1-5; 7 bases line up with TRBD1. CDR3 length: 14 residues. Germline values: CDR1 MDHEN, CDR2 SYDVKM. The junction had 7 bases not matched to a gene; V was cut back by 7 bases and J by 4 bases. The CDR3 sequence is CASKKSGQNQPQHF. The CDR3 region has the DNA TGTGCCAGCAAAAAATCGGGACAGAATCAGCCCCAGCATTTT.

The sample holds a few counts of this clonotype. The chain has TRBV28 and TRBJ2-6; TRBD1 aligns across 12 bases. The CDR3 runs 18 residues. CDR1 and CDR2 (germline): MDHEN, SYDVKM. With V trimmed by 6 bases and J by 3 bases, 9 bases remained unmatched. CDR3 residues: CASRSPGQGALGANVLTF. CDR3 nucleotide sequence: TGTGCCAGCAGATCTCCGGGACAGGGGGCGCTTGGGGCCAACGTCCTGACTTTC.

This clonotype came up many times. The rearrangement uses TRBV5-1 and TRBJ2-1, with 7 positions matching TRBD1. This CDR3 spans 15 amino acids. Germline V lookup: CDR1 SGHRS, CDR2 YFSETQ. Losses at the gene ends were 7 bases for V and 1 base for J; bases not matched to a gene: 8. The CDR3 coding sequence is TGCGCCAGCGGGCCTGACAGGGTGTCCTACAATGAGCAGTTCTTC. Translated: CASGPDRVSYNEQFF. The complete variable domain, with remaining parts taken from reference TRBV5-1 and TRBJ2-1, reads KAGVTQTPRYLIKTRGQQVTLSCSPISGHRSVSWYQQTPGQGLQFLFEYFSETQRNKGNFPGRFSGRQFSNSRSEMNVSTLELGDSALYLCASGPDRVSYNEQFFGPGTRLTVL.

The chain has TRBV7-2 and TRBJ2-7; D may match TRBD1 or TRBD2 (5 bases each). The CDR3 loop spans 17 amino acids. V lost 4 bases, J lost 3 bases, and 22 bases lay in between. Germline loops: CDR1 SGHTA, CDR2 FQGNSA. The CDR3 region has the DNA TGTGCCAGCAGCTCGACGCCCCCTGGTTGGGGGAACTACGAGCAGTACTTC. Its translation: CASSSTPPGWGNYEQYF.

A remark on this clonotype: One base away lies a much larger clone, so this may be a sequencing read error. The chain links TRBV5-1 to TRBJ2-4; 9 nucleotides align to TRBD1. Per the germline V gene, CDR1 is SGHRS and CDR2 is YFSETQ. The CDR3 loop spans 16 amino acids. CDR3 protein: CASSYIQGAAKNSQYF. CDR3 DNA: TGCGCCAGCAGCTACATACAGGGGGCCGCCAAAAACAGTCAGTACTTC.

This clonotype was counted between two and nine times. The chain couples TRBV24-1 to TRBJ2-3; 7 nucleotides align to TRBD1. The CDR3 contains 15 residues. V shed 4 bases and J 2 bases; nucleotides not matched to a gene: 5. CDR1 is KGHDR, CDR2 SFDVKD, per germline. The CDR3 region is CATSERDRVTDTQYF. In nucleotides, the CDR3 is TGTGCCACCAGTGAACGCGACAGGGTCACAGATACGCAGTATTTT.

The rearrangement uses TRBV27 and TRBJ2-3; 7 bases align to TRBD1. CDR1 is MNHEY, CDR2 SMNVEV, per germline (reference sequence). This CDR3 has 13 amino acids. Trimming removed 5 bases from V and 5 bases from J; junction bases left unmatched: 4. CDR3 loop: CASSHYRGDTQYF. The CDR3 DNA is TGTGCCAGCAGTCACTACAGGGGAGATACGCAGTATTTT.

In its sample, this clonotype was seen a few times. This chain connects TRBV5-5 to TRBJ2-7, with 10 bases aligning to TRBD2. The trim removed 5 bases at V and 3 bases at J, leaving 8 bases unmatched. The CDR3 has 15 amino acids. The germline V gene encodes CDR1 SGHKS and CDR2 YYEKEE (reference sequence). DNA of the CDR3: TGTGCCAGCAGTGCTGTAGCGGGAGGAAACTACGAGCAGTACTTC. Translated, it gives CASSAVAGGNYEQYF.

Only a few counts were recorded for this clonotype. Here the CDR3 DNA reads TGTGCCAGCAGCTCGGGGACTAGCGGACCTCCGGAGACCCAGTACTTC. This sequence encodes CASSSGTSGPPETQYF. This chain uses TRBV13 with TRBJ2-5, with 11 bases matching TRBD2. Germline V gene lookup returns CDR1 PRHDT and CDR2 FYEKMQ (reference sequence). With V trimmed by 4 bases and J by 5 bases, 9 bases remained unmatched. There are 16 residues in the CDR3.

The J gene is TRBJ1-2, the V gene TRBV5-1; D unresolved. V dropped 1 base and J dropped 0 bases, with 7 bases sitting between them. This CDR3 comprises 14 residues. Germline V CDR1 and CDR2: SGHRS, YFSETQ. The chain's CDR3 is CASSLSAANYGYTF. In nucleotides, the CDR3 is TGCGCCAGCAGCTTGTCGGCAGCTAACTATGGCTACACCTTC. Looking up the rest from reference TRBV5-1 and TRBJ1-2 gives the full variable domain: KAGVTQTPRYLIKTRGQQVTLSCSPISGHRSVSWYQQTPGQGLQFLFEYFSETQRNKGNFPGRFSGRQFSNSRSEMNVSTLELGDSALYLCASSLSAANYGYTFGSGTRLTVV.

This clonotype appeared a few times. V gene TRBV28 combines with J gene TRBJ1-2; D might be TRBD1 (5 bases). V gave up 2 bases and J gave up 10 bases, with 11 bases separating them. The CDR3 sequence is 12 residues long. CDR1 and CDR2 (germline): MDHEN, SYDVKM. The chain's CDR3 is CASSLQQGIYTF. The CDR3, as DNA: TGTGCCAGCAGTTTACAGCAGGGCATCTACACCTTC.

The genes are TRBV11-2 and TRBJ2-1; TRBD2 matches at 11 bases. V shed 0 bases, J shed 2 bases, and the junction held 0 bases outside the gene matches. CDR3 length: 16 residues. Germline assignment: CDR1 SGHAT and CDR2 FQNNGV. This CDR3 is CASSLELAGAYNEQFF. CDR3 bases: TGTGCCAGCAGCTTAGAACTAGCGGGAGCCTACAATGAGCAGTTCTTC.

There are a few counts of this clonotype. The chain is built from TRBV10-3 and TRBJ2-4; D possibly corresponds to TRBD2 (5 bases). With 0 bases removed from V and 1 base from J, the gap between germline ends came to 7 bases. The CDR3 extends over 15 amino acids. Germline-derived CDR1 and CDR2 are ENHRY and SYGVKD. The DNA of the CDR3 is TGTGCCATCAGTGAGTCGGGCGGGGCCAAAAACATTCAGTACTTC. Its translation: CAISESGGAKNIQYF.

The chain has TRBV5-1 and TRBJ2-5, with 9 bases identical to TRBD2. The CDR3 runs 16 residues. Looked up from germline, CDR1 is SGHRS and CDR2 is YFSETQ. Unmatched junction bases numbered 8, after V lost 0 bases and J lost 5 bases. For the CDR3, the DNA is TGCGCCAGCAGCTTGGCCCCTAGCGGGGAGTCGGAGACCCAGTACTTC. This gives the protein CASSLAPSGESETQYF.

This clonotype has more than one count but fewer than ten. CDR3 protein: CASSSSRSSYNSPLHF. CDR3 DNA: TGTGCCAGCAGTTCTTCAAGGAGCTCCTATAATTCACCCCTCCACTTT. V and J are TRBV28 and TRBJ1-6; unclear D gene. V dropped 4 bases and J dropped 0 bases, with 10 bases sitting between them. Germline V CDR1 and CDR2: MDHEN, SYDVKM. This CDR3 has 16 amino acids. The variable domain in full, with the rest retrieved from reference TRBV28 and TRBJ1-6, is DVKVTQSSRYLVKRTGEKVFLECVQDMDHENMFWYRQDPGLGLRLIYFSYDVKMKEKGDIPEGYSVSREKKERFSLILESASTNQTSMYLCASSSSRSSYNSPLHFGNGTRLTVT.

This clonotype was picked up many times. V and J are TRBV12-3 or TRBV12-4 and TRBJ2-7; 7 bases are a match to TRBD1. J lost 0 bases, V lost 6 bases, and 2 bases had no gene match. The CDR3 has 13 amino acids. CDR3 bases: TGTGCCAGCAGCCGGGACAGCTCCTACGAGCAGTACTTC. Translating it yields CASSRDSSYEQYF.

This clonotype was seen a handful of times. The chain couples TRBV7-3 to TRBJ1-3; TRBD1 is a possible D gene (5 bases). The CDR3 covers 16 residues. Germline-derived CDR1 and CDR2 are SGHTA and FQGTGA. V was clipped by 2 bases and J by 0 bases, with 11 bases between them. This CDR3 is CASSLSGGVSGNTIYF. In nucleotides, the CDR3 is TGTGCCAGCAGCTTATCGGGAGGGGTCTCTGGAAACACCATATATTTT.